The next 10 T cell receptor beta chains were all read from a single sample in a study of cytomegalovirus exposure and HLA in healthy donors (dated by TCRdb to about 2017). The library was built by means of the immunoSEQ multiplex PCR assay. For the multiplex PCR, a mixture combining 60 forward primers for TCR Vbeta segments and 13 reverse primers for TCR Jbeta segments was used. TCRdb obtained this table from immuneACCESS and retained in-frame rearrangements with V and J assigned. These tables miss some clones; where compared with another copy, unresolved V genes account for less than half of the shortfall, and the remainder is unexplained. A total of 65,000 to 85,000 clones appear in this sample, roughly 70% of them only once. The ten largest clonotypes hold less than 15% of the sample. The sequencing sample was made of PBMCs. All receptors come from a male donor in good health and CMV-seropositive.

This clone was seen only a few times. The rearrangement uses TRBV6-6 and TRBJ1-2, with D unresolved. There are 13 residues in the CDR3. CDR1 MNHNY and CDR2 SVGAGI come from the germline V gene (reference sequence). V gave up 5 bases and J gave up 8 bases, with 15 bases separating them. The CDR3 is CASSPSWSRGYTF. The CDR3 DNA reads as TGTGCCAGCAGTCCCTCGTGGTCGAGGGGCTACACCTTC.

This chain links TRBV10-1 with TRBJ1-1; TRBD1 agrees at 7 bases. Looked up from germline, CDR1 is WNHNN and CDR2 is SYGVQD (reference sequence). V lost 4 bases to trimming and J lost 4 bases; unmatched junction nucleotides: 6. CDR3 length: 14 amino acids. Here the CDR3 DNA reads TGCGCCAGCAGTGGAAGACAGGGTCTCACTGAAGCTTTCTTT. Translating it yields CASSGRQGLTEAFF.

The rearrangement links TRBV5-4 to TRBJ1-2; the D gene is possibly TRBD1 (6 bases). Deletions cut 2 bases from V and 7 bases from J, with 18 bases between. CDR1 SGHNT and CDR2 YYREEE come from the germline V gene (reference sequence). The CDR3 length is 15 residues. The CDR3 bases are TGTGCCAGCAGCTTATTTCTGGTACAGGGTGGTGGCTACACCTTC. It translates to CASSLFLVQGGGYTF.

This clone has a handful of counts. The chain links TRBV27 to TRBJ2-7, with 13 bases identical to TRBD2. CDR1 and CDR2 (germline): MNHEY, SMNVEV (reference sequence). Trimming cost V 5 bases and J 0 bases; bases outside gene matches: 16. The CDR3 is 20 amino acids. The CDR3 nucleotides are TGTGCCAGCAGTAGCCTATACGGGACTAGCGGGGTGGGGTCCTCCTACGAGCAGTACTTC. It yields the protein CASSSLYGTSGVGSSYEQYF.

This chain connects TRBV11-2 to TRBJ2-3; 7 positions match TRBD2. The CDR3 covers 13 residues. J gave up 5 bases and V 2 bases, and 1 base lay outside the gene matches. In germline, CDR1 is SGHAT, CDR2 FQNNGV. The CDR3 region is CASSLTGGDTQYF. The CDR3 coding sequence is TGTGCCAGCAGCTTAACGGGGGGAGATACGCAGTATTTT.

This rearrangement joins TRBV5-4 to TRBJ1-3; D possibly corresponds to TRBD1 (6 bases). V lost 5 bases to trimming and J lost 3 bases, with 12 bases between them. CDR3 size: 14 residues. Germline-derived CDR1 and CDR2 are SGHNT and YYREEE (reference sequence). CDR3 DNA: TGTGCCAGCAGTTACCAGGGGTATGGAAACACCATATATTTT. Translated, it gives CASSYQGYGNTIYF.

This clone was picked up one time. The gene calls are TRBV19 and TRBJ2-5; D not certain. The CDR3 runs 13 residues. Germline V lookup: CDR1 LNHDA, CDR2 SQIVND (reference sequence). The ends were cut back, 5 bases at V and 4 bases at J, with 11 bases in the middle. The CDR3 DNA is TGTGCCAGTAGTTTCGGGTTGACAGAGACCCAGTACTTC. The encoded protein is CASSFGLTETQYF.

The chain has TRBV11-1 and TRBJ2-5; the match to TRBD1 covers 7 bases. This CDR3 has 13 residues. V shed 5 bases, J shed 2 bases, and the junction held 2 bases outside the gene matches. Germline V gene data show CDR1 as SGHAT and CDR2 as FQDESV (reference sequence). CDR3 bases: TGTGCCAGCAGCCCGGGACAGCAAGAGACCCAGTACTTC. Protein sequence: CASSPGQQETQYF.

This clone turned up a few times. CDR3 in amino acids: CASSPGWGTGNTIYF. The CDR3 nucleotides read TGTGCCAGCTCACCCGGATGGGGCACTGGAAACACCATATATTTT. This chain connects TRBV18 to TRBJ1-3; the D gene is possibly TRBD1 (5 bases). In germline, CDR1 is KGHSH, CDR2 LQKENI. V was cut by 3 bases and J by 2 bases, with 11 bases left in between. The CDR3 extends over 15 amino acids.

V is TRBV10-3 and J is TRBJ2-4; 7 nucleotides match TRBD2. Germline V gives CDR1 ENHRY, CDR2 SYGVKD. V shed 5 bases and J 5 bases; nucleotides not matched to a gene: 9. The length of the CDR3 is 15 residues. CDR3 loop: CAISPLSGIQNIQYF. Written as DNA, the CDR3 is TGTGCCATCAGTCCTTTGAGCGGGATACAAAACATTCAGTACTTC.